This T cell receptor beta chain is drawn from a study of blood T cell repertoires in COVID-19. The wider study: COVID-19 samples from acute and convalescent phases originated in the United States, Italy and Spain. Sources were T cells, B-cell-depleted T cells, or PBMCs; the material itself was cDNA or gDNA.

Participant-reported clinical history was the basis for cohort assignment. From germline, CDR1 is SGHAT and CDR2 FQNNGV. This CDR3 has 14 amino acids. With V trimmed by 1 base and J by 7 bases, 5 bases remained unmatched. The repertoire was sequenced with immunoSEQ multiplex PCR; TCRdb's copy has only in-frame clones and lacks some. In the table there are about 220,000 clones, about 88% of which are singletons. The TCR originated in a woman in her 30s who had recovered from COVID-19. Sequences were obtained from PBMCs or T cells enriched from blood (not recorded which). V is TRBV11-2 and J is TRBJ1-2; TRBD1 agrees at 8 bases. The CDR3 nucleotides read TGTGCCAGCAGCTTAGTGAGGACAGGGCCTGGCTACACCTTC. This encodes CASSLVRTGPGYTF. The full variable domain, its missing parts supplied by reference TRBV11-2 and TRBJ1-2, is EAGVAQSPRYKIIEKRQSVAFWCNPISGHATLYWYQQILGQGPKLLIQFQNNGVVDDSQLPKDRFSAERLKGVDSTLKIQPAKLEDSAVYLCASSLVRTGPGYTFGSGTRLTVV.